The 27 T cell receptor beta chains presented below share a single source sample, sequenced in a study of siplizumab effects on memory and regulatory T cells. The protocol was immunoSEQ multiplex PCR, while the TCRdb copy is restricted to in-frame clones and leaves out a portion. The data contain roughly 100,000 clones, nearly 95% of them singletons. What was sequenced was non-Treg CD4+ T cells sorted from blood. The receptors shown here come from a human donor in good health.

This rearrangement joins TRBV11-2 to TRBJ2-7; the match to TRBD2 covers 7 bases. The germline gives CDR1 SGHAT, CDR2 FQNNGV. With V trimmed by 4 bases and J by 6 bases, 9 bases remained unmatched. This CDR3 spans 14 amino acids. CDR3 nucleotide sequence: TGTGCCAGCAGCTCCACGCGGGGGTCTCTCGAGCAGTACTTC. Translated, it gives CASSSTRGSLEQYF. Variable domain in full (rest from reference TRBV11-2 and TRBJ2-7): EAGVAQSPRYKIIEKRQSVAFWCNPISGHATLYWYQQILGQGPKLLIQFQNNGVVDDSQLPKDRFSAERLKGVDSTLKIQPAKLEDSAVYLCASSSTRGSLEQYFGPGTRLTVT.

The chain has TRBV5-5 and TRBJ2-3, with D possibly matching TRBD2 (6 bases). CDR1 SGHKS and CDR2 YYEKEE come from the germline V gene (reference sequence). The CDR3 length is 15 residues. Trimming removed 4 bases from V and 6 bases from J, with 18 bases in between. CDR3 nucleotides: TGTGCCAGCAGCGGGGGGTCTAGTCATTCCGATACGCAGTATTTT. It codes for CASSGGSSHSDTQYF. Together with reference TRBV5-5 and TRBJ2-3, the CDR3 gives the full variable domain: DAGVTQSPTHLIKTRGQQVTLRCSPISGHKSVSWYQQVLGQGPQFIFQYYEKEERGRGNFPDRFSARQFPNYSSELNVNALLLGDSALYLCASSGGSSHSDTQYFGPGTRLTVL.

The gene calls are TRBV10-3 and TRBJ2-1, with 10 bases identical to TRBD2. Germline values: CDR1 ENHRY, CDR2 SYGVKD. The ends lost 10 bases at V and 6 bases at J; junction bases unmatched: 15. This CDR3 spans 16 amino acids. This CDR3 reads CATLSASGRMGNEQFF. CDR3 nucleotides: TGTGCCACCCTATCGGCTAGCGGGAGAATGGGCAATGAGCAGTTCTTC.

V gene TRBV12-5 combines with J gene TRBJ2-3; D may match TRBD1 or TRBD2 (5 bases each). The CDR3 runs to 13 residues. Germline lookup yields CDR1 LGHNT and CDR2 FRNRAP. Trimming took off 6 bases at V and 6 bases at J, with 13 bases between the two ends. CDR3 loop: CASGPFRGDTQYF. In DNA form, the CDR3 reads TGTGCTAGTGGCCCCTTCCGGGGCGATACGCAGTATTTT.

The chain couples TRBV6-6 to TRBJ1-2, with D possibly matching TRBD1 (6 bases). The length of the CDR3 is 13 residues. The V gene lost 6 bases and the J gene lost 7 bases, with 15 bases spanning the gap. CDR1 and CDR2 (germline): MNHNY, SVGAGI (reference sequence). Written as DNA, the CDR3 is TGTGCCAGCAGACCCTCCAGGGGCTTTGGCTACACCTTC. This codes for CASRPSRGFGYTF.

This rearrangement joins TRBV7-8 to TRBJ1-1; D gene ambiguous. Trimming took 9 bases from V and 2 from J, leaving 10 bases between them. The CDR3 contains 12 residues. CDR1 SGHVS and CDR2 FQNEAQ come from the germline V gene. CDR3 protein: CASKGFNTEAFF. The CDR3 nucleotides read TGTGCCAGTAAAGGTTTTAACACTGAAGCTTTCTTT.

The chain recombines TRBV5-6 with TRBJ2-7; D not resolved. V was trimmed by 0 bases and J by 3 bases, leaving 13 bases between them. Per germline, CDR1 SGHDT and CDR2 YYEEEE. The CDR3 is 15 amino acids. In DNA, the CDR3 is TGTGCCAGCAGCTTGGGGCTATTAGGCGGCTACGAGCAGTACTTC. Amino acids: CASSLGLLGGYEQYF.

This clone was found a few times. Other DNA sequences in this specimen translate into the identical CDR3. This chain uses TRBV28 with TRBJ1-5, with unresolved D. The CDR3 totals 12 residues. The V end lost 2 bases, the J end lost 4 bases, and 3 bases lay between the germline ends. From germline, CDR1 is MDHEN and CDR2 SYDVKM. The CDR3 DNA sequence: TGTGCCAGCAGTTTAAGGAATCAGCCCCAGCATTTT. Protein sequence: CASSLRNQPQHF. The variable domain in full, completed from reference TRBV28 and TRBJ1-5, reads DVKVTQSSRYLVKRTGEKVFLECVQDMDHENMFWYRQDPGLGLRLIYFSYDVKMKEKGDIPEGYSVSREKKERFSLILESASTNQTSMYLCASSLRNQPQHFGDGTRLSIL.

This clone was counted once. The chain has TRBV19 and TRBJ2-7, with 10 bases matching TRBD2. Losses at the gene ends were 6 bases for V and 1 base for J; bases not matched to a gene: 9. Germline V gene sequence: CDR1 LNHDA, CDR2 SQIVND (reference sequence). CDR3 size: 16 residues. CDR3 in DNA: TGTGCCAGTAGGGCTGTAGCGGGAGGCTATTCCTACGAGCAGTACTTC. Protein: CASRAVAGGYSYEQYF.

Regarding this clone: Other DNA sequences in this specimen translate into the identical CDR3. V is TRBV28 and J is TRBJ2-1; TRBD2 aligns across 8 bases. The CDR3 spans 16 residues. Germline V CDR1 and CDR2: MDHEN, SYDVKM. J gave up 1 base and V 6 bases, and 8 bases lay outside the gene matches. Written as DNA, the CDR3 is TGTGCCAGCAGCCCCAGCGGGAGAGGGTCCTACAATGAGCAGTTCTTC. It yields the protein CASSPSGRGSYNEQFF.

The chain uses TRBV19 and TRBJ2-7, with D hard to call. The CDR3 has 14 amino acids. The germline gives CDR1 LNHDA, CDR2 SQIVND (reference sequence). V was shortened by 3 bases and J by 0 bases, with 9 bases between the two germline ends. CDR3 residues: CASSIGRNSYEQYF. The CDR3 DNA is TGTGCCAGTAGTATCGGGCGAAACTCCTACGAGCAGTACTTC.

The V and J genes are TRBV18 and TRBJ1-2; the D gene is possibly TRBD1 (6 bases). Germline assignment: CDR1 KGHSH and CDR2 LQKENI. The CDR3 is made up of 14 amino acids. V gave up 4 bases and J gave up 4 bases, with 13 bases separating them. The CDR3 protein is CASSRPGGTYGYTF. In nucleotides, the CDR3 is TGTGCCAGCTCACGTCCCGGGGGCACCTATGGCTACACCTTC.

This clone was picked up a small number of times. V usage is TRBV5-4 and J usage is TRBJ2-1; D gene uncertain. The CDR3 has 13 amino acids. V was clipped by 0 bases and J by 3 bases, with 4 bases between them. Germline V gene lookup returns CDR1 SGHNT and CDR2 YYREEE (reference sequence). CDR3 in amino acids: CASSLDIYNEQFF. DNA of the CDR3: TGTGCCAGCAGCTTGGACATCTACAATGAGCAGTTCTTC.

The rearrangement joins TRBV7-9 to TRBJ2-3; 9 bases line up with TRBD2. After removal of 1 base from V and 6 bases from J, the junction contained 5 bases not matched to a gene. This CDR3 is 15 amino acids long. The germline CDR1 and CDR2 sequences are SEHNR and FQNEAQ (reference sequence). CDR3 coding DNA: TGTGCCAGCAGCTTAGGTAGCGGGAGTACGGATACGCAGTATTTT. Amino acids: CASSLGSGSTDTQYF.

The V call is TRBV4-1, the J call TRBJ2-3; D may be TRBD1 (5 bases). Trimming pared 4 bases from V and 6 bases from J, leaving 14 bases between. Germline assignment: CDR1 MGHRA and CDR2 YSYEKL. The CDR3 is made up of 14 amino acids. CDR3 nucleotides: TGCGCCAGCAGCCTCCGAACAGGATTTGATACGCAGTATTTT. Translating gives CASSLRTGFDTQYF.

CDR3 coding DNA: TGTGCCAGCAGTTATAGACAGGGGGACTCCGAGCAGTACTTC. Residues: CASSYRQGDSEQYF. This rearrangement joins TRBV27 to TRBJ2-7; TRBD1 agrees at 9 bases. The germline gives CDR1 MNHEY, CDR2 SMNVEV (reference sequence). There are 14 residues in the CDR3. V gave up 4 bases and J gave up 6 bases; unmatched junction bases: 7.

This rearrangement joins TRBV21-1 to TRBJ2-7; TRBD2 is taken as the D call from the table, unchecked against the DNA. TRBV21-1 is noted as a pseudogene. The CDR3 runs 18 residues. The CDR3 DNA reads TGTGCCAGCAGCAACGGGACTAGCGGGAGGCTGAGCTCCTACGAGCAGTACTTC. Amino acid sequence: CASSNGTSGRLSSYEQYF.

The V call is TRBV5-4, the J call TRBJ2-1, with TRBD1 identical over 8 bases. The V and J ends lost 4 bases and 0 bases, in that order; junction bases with no gene match: 6. From germline, CDR1 is SGHNT and CDR2 YYREEE (reference sequence). This CDR3 contains 16 residues. The CDR3 DNA reads TGTGCCAGCAGCCCGGGACAGGTGAGCTCCTACAATGAGCAGTTCTTC. It translates to CASSPGQVSSYNEQFF.

V usage is TRBV19 and J usage is TRBJ2-2; the match to TRBD2 covers 7 bases. V dropped 0 bases and J dropped 4; count of bases not matched to a gene: 5. The CDR3 totals 16 residues. Germline V gene data show CDR1 as LNHDA and CDR2 as SQIVND (reference sequence). CDR3: CASSIDRGLGTGELFF. CDR3 nucleotide sequence: TGTGCCAGTAGTATAGATCGAGGACTAGGCACCGGGGAGCTGTTTTTT.

This chain connects TRBV19 to TRBJ2-7; the match to TRBD1 covers 12 bases. Germline values: CDR1 LNHDA, CDR2 SQIVND (reference sequence). The CDR3 has 16 residues. The ends lost 0 bases at V and 3 bases at J; junction bases unmatched: 3. DNA for the CDR3: TGTGCCAGTAGTATAGACGGGACAGGGGGCATCTACGAGCAGTACTTC. Protein: CASSIDGTGGIYEQYF.

This chain connects TRBV30 to TRBJ2-7, with 9 bases matching TRBD1. Per germline, CDR1 GTSNPN and CDR2 SVGIG (reference sequence). The V gene end was trimmed by 8 bases and the J gene end by 1 base; junction bases not matched to a gene: 3. This CDR3 has 12 amino acids. The CDR3 nucleotides read TGTGCCGGGACAGGGAGTTCCTACGAGCAGTACTTC. It codes for CAGTGSSYEQYF.

This chain connects TRBV30 to TRBJ2-7; D remains ambiguous. The V and J ends lost 0 bases and 4 bases respectively, with 7 bases between them. The CDR3 runs 12 residues. Germline V gives CDR1 GTSNPN, CDR2 SVGIG (reference sequence). The CDR3 sequence is CAWSVSRYEQYF. In DNA form, the CDR3 reads TGTGCCTGGAGTGTTAGCAGATACGAGCAGTACTTC. Using reference TRBV30 and TRBJ2-7 for the parts outside the CDR3, the full variable domain is SQTIHQWPATLVQPVGSPLSLECTVEGTSNPNLYWYRQAAGRGLQLLFYSVGIGQISSEVPQNLSASRPQDRQFILSSKKLLLSDSGFYLCAWSVSRYEQYFGPGTRLTVT.

The chain employs TRBV19 and TRBJ2-7; 8 nucleotides align to TRBD2. This CDR3 has 16 amino acids. After removal of 0 bases from V and 6 bases from J, the junction contained 10 bases not matched to a gene. The germline CDR1 and CDR2 sequences are LNHDA and SQIVND (reference sequence). The CDR3 reads CASSIDLSGSSREQYF. The CDR3 DNA reads as TGTGCCAGTAGTATAGATCTAAGCGGGAGTTCTCGCGAGCAGTACTTC.

The rearrangement links TRBV2 to TRBJ1-4; D uncertain. V lost 4 bases to trimming and J lost 8 bases, with 11 bases between them. Germline V gene sequence: CDR1 SNHLY, CDR2 FYNNEI. This CDR3 has 13 residues. The CDR3 here is CASSGRQREKLFF. For the CDR3, the DNA is TGTGCCAGCAGTGGCCGTCAAAGGGAAAAACTGTTTTTT. Complete variable domain (other parts from reference TRBV2 and TRBJ1-4): EPEVTQTPSHQVTQMGQEVILRCVPISNHLYFYWYRQILGQKVEFLVSFYNNEISEKSEIFDDQFSVERPDGSNFTLKIRSTKLEDSAMYFCASSGRQREKLFFGSGTQLSVL.

This rearrangement joins TRBV5-1 to TRBJ2-1; maybe TRBD2 (6 bases). Germline CDR1 is SGHRS and CDR2 is YFSETQ. The ends were cut back, 4 bases at V and 4 bases at J, with 18 bases in the middle. The CDR3 consists of 16 residues. The CDR3 here is CASSQEGQGSYNEQFF. CDR3 bases: TGCGCCAGCAGCCAGGAGGGGCAGGGATCGTACAATGAGCAGTTCTTC.

The V gene is TRBV19, the J gene TRBJ2-7; D may correspond to TRBD1 or TRBD2 (5 bases each). Trimming shortened V by 5 bases and J by 3 bases, and 26 bases separated the two germline ends. The CDR3 loop spans 18 amino acids. The germline CDR1 and CDR2 sequences are LNHDA and SQIVND (reference sequence). The CDR3 DNA is TGTGCCAGTAGTCCCACGAAGGGGACCGGGACGGCTAGCTACGAGCAGTACTTC. Its protein is CASSPTKGTGTASYEQYF. Full variable domain (missing parts from reference TRBV19 and TRBJ2-7): DGGITQSPKYLFRKEGQNVTLSCEQNLNHDAMYWYRQDPGQGLRLIYYSQIVNDFQKGDIAEGYSVSREKKESFPLTVTSAQKNPTAFYLCASSPTKGTGTASYEQYFGPGTRLTVT.

J is TRBJ2-7 and V is TRBV27; no clear D gene. The CDR3 length is 14 residues. V gave up 4 bases and J gave up 0 bases, with 10 bases separating them. The germline CDR1 and CDR2 sequences are MNHEY and SMNVEV (reference sequence). The CDR3 spells CASSSPSDSYEQYF. The CDR3, as DNA: TGTGCCAGCAGTTCCCCTTCGGACTCCTACGAGCAGTACTTC.